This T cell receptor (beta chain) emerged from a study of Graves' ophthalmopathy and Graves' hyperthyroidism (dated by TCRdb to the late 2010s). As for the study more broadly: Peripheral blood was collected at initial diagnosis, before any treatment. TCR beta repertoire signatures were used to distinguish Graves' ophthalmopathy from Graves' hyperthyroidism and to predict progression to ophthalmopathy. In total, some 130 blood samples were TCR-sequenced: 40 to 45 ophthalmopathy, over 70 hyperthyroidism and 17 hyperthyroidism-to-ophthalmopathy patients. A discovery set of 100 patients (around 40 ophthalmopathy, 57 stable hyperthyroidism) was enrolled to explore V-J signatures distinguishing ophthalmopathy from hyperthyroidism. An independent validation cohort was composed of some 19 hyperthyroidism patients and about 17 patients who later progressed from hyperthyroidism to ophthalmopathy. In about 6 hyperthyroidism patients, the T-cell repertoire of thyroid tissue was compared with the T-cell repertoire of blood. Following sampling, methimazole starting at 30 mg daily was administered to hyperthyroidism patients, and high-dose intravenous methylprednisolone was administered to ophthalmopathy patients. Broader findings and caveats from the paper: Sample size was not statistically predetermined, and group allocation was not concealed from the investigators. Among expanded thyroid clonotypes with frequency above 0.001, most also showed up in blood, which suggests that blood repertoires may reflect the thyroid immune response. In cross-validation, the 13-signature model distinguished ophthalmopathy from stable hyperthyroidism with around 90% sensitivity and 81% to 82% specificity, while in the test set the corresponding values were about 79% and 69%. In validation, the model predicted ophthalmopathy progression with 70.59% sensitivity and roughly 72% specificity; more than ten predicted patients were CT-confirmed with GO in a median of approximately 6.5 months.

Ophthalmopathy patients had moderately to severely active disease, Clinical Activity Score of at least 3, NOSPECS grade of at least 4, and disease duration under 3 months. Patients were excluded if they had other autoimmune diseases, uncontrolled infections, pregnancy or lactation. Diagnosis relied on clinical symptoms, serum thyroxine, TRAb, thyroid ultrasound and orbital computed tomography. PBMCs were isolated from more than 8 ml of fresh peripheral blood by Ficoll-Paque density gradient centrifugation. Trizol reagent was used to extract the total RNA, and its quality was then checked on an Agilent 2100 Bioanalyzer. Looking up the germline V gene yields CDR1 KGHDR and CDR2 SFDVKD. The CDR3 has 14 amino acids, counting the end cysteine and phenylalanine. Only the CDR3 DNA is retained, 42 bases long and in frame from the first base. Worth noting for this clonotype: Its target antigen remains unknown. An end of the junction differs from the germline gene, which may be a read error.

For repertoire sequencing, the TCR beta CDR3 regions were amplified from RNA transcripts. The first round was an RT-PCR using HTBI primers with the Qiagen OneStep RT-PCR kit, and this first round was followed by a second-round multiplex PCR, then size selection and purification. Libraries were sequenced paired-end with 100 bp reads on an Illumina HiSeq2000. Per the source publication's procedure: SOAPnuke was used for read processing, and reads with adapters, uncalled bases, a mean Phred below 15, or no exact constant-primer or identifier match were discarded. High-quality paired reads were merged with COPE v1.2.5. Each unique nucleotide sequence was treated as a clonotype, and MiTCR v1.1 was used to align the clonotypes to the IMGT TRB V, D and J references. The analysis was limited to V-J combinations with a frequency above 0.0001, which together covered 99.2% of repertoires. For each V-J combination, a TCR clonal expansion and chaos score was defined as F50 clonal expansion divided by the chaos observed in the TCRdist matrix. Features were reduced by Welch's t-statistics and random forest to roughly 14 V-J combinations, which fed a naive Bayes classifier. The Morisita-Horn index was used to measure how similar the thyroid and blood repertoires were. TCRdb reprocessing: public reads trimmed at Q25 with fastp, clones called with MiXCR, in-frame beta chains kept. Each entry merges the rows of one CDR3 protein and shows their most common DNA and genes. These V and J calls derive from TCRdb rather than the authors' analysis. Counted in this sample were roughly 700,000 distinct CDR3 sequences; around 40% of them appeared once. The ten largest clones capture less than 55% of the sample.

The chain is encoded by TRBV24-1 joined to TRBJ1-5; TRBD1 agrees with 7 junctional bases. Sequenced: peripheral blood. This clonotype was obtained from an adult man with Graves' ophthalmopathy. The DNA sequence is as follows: TGTGCCAGCAGTATGACAGGGTTACGTCAGCCCCAGCATTTT. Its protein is CASSMTGLRQPQHF.